Shown below are 13 T cell receptor beta chains from a single sample sequenced in a study of patients and donors after allogeneic stem cell transplantation. One entry per CDR3 protein results from TCRdb running MiXCR on the RT-PCR reads. In the table there are about 57,000 distinct CDR3 sequences, roughly 13% of which are singletons. Material: blood, either unsorted or a sorted T cell fraction (not recorded which). The receptors here all came from a human donor who was either an allogeneic HSCT recipient or a stem cell or donor lymphocyte infusion donor (not recorded which). It is not recorded whose cells these are; they may come from a transplant donor.

V and J are TRBV19 and TRBJ1-2; D remains unclear. The V and J ends lost 7 bases and 8 bases respectively, with 17 bases between them. Germline V gives CDR1 LNHDA, CDR2 SQIVND (reference sequence). This CDR3 has 13 residues. The CDR3 DNA reads as TGTGCCAGTACCCGGGCCCCCGGAATAGGCTACACCTTC. This gives the protein CASTRAPGIGYTF.

This clonotype was picked up a small number of times. The rearrangement uses TRBV27 and TRBJ2-1; 12 positions agree with TRBD2. This CDR3 comprises 15 residues. V was pared by 5 bases and J by 1 base, with 0 bases of the junction left unmatched. CDR1 and CDR2 (germline): MNHEY, SMNVEV (reference sequence). The CDR3, as DNA: TGTGCCAGCAGTACTAGCGGGAGGTCCTACAATGAGCAGTTCTTC. As protein: CASSTSGRSYNEQFF.

The chain uses TRBV15 and TRBJ2-7, with unresolved D. The V end lost 0 bases, the J end lost 4 bases, and 4 bases lay between the germline ends. CDR1 LNHNV and CDR2 YYDKDF come from the germline V gene (reference sequence). The CDR3 is 12 residues long. CDR3: CATSRDLYEQYF. CDR3 sequence (DNA): TGTGCCACCAGCAGAGATTTGTACGAGCAGTACTTC. The full variable domain, its missing parts supplied by reference TRBV15 and TRBJ2-7, is DAMVIQNPRYQVTQFGKPVTLSCSQTLNHNVMYWYQQKSSQAPKLLFHYYDKDFNNEADTPDNFQSRRPNTSFCFLDIRSPGLGDTAMYLCATSRDLYEQYFGPGTRLTVT.

The CDR3 loop is CSAGSLVFDLAKNIQYF. Here the CDR3 DNA reads TGCAGTGCTGGATCCCTCGTGTTCGACCTAGCCAAAAACATTCAGTACTTC. The V and J genes are TRBV20-1 and TRBJ2-4; D unclear. This CDR3 contains 17 residues. The V and J ends lost 5 bases and 0 bases respectively, with 20 bases between them. Germline V gene lookup returns CDR1 DFQATT and CDR2 SNEGSKA (reference sequence).

This clonotype has at least ten counts. The chain employs TRBV7-8 and TRBJ1-5, with no clear D. V was shortened by 5 bases and J by 4 bases, with 15 bases between the two germline ends. The CDR3 sequence is 15 residues long. Germline V gene sequence: CDR1 SGHVS, CDR2 FQNEAQ. CDR3: CASSPGRFWNQPQHF. The DNA for the CDR3 is TGTGCCAGCAGCCCCGGGAGATTTTGGAATCAGCCCCAGCATTTT.

This clonotype was observed at least ten times. V is TRBV29-1 and J is TRBJ2-7, with D unresolved. There are 12 residues in the CDR3. V lost 6 bases to trimming and J lost 9 bases, with 18 bases between them. Germline-derived CDR1 and CDR2 are SQVTM and ANQGSEA. CDR3 coding DNA: TGCAGCGTCAACATGATGGGTCTATGGCAGTACTTC. This sequence encodes CSVNMMGLWQYF.

V gene TRBV29-1 combines with J gene TRBJ2-7, with D possibly matching TRBD1 (5 bases). CDR1 and CDR2 from the germline V gene are SQVTM and ANQGSEA. The CDR3 is made up of 12 amino acids. V shed 0 bases and J shed 3 bases, with 6 bases lying between them. The CDR3 spells CSVEDDSYEQYF. CDR3 DNA sequence: TGCAGCGTTGAAGATGACAGCTACGAGCAGTACTTC.

V usage is TRBV24-1 and J usage is TRBJ2-3; 11 bases are a match to TRBD1. The junction had 5 bases not matched to a gene; V was cut back by 4 bases and J by 3 bases. CDR1 is KGHDR, CDR2 SFDVKD, per germline. There are 16 residues in the CDR3. This CDR3 reads CATSESGTGGTDTQYF. The CDR3 nucleotides read TGTGCCACCAGTGAATCCGGGACAGGGGGGACAGATACGCAGTATTTT.

This clonotype showed up many times. The chain recombines TRBV2 with TRBJ1-1, with a weak D call TRBD1 (5 bases). V was cut by 4 bases and J by 3 bases, with 12 bases left in between. Germline V gives CDR1 SNHLY, CDR2 FYNNEI. This CDR3 spans 14 amino acids. CDR3 DNA sequence: TGTGCCAGCAGTGCTCAGGGTCGGGACACTGAAGCTTTCTTT. Protein product: CASSAQGRDTEAFF.

J is TRBJ2-2 and V is TRBV29-1; 7 nucleotides match TRBD2. Per the germline V gene, CDR1 is SQVTM and CDR2 is ANQGSEA. The trim removed 5 bases at V and 7 bases at J, leaving 10 bases unmatched. The CDR3 length is 14 residues. CDR3 region: CSVWEGSDGGELFF. The CDR3 bases are TGCAGCGTTTGGGAGGGGTCTGATGGCGGGGAGCTGTTTTTT.

The gene calls are TRBV14 and TRBJ2-1, with 9 positions matching TRBD2. The germline CDR1 and CDR2 sequences are SGHDN and FVKESK. Trimming at V came to 1 base and at J to 7 bases, leaving 11 bases not matched to a gene. The CDR3 covers 17 residues. Here the CDR3 DNA reads TGTGCCAGCAGCCAAGGGGGTGGTAGCGGGAGAAGGAATGAGCAGTTCTTC. Its translation is CASSQGGGSGRRNEQFF.

Many counts were recorded for this clonotype. J is TRBJ2-5 and V is TRBV15; TRBD2 aligns across 9 bases. With V trimmed by 8 bases and J by 3 bases, 10 bases remained unmatched. CDR1 is LNHNV and CDR2 is YYDKDF in the germline V gene (reference sequence). This CDR3 has 15 amino acids. This CDR3 is CATPISSGTKETQYF. The CDR3 nucleotides read TGTGCCACCCCCATATCTAGCGGGACCAAAGAGACCCAGTACTTC.

V and J are TRBV20-1 and TRBJ1-1, with unresolved D. The CDR3 covers 15 residues. With 0 bases removed from V and 4 bases from J, the gap between germline ends came to 15 bases. Per the germline V gene, CDR1 is DFQATT and CDR2 is SNEGSKA (reference sequence). CDR3 DNA: TGCAGTGCTAGAGAAGGCGGTGTCGGGCCCACTGAAGCTTTCTTT. This codes for CSAREGGVGPTEAFF.